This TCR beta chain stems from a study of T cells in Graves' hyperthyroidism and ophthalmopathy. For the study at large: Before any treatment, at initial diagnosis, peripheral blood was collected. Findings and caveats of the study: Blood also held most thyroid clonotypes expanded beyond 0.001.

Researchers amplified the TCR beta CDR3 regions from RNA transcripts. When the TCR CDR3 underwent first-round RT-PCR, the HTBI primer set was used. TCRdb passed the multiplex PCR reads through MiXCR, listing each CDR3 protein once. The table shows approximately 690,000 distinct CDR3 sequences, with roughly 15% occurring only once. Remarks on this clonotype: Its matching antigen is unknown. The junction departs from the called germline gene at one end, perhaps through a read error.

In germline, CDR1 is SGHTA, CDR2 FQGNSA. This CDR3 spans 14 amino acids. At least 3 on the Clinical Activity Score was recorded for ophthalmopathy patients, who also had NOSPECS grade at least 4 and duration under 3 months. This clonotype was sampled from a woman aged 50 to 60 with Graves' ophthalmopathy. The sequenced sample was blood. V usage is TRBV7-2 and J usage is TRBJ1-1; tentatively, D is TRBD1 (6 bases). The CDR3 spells CARSSGGVGAEAFF. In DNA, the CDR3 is TGTGCCCGCAGTTCGGGGGGCGTGGGCGCTGAAGCTTTCTTT.